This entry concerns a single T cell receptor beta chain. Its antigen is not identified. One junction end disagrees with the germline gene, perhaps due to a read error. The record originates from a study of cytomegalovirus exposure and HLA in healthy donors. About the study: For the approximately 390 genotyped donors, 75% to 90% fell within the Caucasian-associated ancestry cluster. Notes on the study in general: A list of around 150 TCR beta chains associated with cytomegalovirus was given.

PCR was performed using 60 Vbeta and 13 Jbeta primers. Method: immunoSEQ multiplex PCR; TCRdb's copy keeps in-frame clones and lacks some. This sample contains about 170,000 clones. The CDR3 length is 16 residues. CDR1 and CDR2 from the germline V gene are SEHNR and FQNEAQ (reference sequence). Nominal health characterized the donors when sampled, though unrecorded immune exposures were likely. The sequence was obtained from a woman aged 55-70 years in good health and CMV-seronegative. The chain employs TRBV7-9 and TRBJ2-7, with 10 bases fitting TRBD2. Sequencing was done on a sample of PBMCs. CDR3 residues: CASSWVGPRTSGPTGF. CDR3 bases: TGTGCCAGCAGCTGGGTAGGGCCCCGGACTAGCGGTCCTACGGGCTTC.